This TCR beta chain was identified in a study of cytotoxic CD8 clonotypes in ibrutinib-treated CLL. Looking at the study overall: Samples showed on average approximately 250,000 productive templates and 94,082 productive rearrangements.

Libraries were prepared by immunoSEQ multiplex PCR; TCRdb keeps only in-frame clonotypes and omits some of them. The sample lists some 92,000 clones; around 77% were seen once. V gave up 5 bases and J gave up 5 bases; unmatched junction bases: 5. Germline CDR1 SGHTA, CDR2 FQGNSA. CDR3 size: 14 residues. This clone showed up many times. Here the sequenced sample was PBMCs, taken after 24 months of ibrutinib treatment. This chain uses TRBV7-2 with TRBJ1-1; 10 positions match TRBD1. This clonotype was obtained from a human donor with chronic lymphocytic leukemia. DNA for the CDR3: TGTGCCAGCAGCAAAGGGACAGGGGCGACTGAAGCTTTCTTT. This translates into CASSKGTGATEAFF.